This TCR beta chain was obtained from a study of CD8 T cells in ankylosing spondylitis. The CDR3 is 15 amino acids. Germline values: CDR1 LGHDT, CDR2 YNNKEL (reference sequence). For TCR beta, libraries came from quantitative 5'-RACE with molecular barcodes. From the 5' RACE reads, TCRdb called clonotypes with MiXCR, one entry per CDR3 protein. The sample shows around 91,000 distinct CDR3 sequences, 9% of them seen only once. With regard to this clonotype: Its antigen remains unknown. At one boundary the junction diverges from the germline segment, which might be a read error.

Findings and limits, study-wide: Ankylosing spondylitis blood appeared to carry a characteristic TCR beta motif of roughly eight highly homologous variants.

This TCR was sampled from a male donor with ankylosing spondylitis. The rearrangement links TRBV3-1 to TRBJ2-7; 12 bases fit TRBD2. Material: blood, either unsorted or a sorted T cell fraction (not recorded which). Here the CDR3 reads CATSLPGLAGFEQYF. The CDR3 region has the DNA TGTGCCACCAGCCTGCCGGGACTAGCGGGTTTCGAGCAGTACTTC.